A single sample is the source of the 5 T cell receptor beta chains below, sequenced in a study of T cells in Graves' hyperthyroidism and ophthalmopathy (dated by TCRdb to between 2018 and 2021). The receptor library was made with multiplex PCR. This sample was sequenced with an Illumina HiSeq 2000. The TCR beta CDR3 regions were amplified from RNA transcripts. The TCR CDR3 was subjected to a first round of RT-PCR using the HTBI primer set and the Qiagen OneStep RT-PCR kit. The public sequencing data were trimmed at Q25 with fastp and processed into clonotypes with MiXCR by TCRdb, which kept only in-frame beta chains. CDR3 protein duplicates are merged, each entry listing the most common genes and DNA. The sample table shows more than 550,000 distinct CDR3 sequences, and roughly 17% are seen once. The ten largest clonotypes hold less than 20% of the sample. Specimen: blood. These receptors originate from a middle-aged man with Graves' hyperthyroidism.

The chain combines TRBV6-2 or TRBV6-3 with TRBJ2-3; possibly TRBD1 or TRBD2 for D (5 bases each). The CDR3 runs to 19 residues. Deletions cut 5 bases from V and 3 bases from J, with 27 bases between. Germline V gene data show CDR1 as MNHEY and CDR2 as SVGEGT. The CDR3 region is CASSRHRFRSSWETDTQYF. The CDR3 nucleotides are TGTGCCAGCAGTAGACACAGGTTTCGGAGTTCGTGGGAGACAGATACGCAGTATTTT.

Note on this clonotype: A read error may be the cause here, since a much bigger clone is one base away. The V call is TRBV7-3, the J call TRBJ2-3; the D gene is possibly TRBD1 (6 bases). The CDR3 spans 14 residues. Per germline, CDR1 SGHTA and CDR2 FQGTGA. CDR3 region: CATSSQGNTDTQYF. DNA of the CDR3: TGTGCCACCAGCTCACAGGGTAACACAGATACGCAGTATTTT.

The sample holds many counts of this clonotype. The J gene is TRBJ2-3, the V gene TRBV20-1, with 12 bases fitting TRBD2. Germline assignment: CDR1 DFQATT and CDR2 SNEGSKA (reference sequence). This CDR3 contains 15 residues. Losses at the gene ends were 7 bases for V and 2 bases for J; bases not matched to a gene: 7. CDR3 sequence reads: CSVTSGRSDTDTQYF. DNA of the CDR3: TGCAGTGTGACTAGCGGGAGATCGGACACAGATACGCAGTATTTT.

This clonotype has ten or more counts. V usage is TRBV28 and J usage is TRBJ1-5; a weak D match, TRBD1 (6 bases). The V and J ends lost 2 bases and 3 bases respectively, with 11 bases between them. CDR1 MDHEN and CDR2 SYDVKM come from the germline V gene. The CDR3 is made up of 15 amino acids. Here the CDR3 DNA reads TGTGCCAGCAGTTTACCCGGGGGCATCAATCAGCCCCAGCATTTT. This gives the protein CASSLPGGINQPQHF.

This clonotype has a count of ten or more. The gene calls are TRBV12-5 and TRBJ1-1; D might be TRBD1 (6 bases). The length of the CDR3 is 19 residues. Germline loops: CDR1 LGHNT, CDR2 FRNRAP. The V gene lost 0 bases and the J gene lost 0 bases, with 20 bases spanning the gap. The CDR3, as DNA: TGTGCTAGTGGTTTGGTACTTGGGAGGGGGGCCGACATGAACACTGAAGCTTTCTTT. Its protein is CASGLVLGRGADMNTEAFF.